Sequencing of this T cell receptor beta chain was carried out in a study of blood T cell repertoires in COVID-19. Losses at the gene ends were 4 bases for V and 5 bases for J; bases not matched to a gene: 11. The CDR3 consists of 16 residues. Germline CDR1 and CDR2: SGHNT and YYREEE (reference sequence). Measured with immunoSEQ multiplex PCR; TCRdb has only the in-frame clones, and not every one. This table has some 120,000 clones, about 80% appearing once. The sequenced sample consisted of peripheral blood. The genes are TRBV5-4 and TRBJ1-2, with 10 bases identical to TRBD1. This TCR was sampled from a man in his 70s with active or convalescent COVID-19. The CDR3 nucleotides read TGTGCCAGCAGCCTAGGGACAGGGGTCGGATTGTATGGCTACACCTTC. Its translation: CASSLGTGVGLYGYTF.